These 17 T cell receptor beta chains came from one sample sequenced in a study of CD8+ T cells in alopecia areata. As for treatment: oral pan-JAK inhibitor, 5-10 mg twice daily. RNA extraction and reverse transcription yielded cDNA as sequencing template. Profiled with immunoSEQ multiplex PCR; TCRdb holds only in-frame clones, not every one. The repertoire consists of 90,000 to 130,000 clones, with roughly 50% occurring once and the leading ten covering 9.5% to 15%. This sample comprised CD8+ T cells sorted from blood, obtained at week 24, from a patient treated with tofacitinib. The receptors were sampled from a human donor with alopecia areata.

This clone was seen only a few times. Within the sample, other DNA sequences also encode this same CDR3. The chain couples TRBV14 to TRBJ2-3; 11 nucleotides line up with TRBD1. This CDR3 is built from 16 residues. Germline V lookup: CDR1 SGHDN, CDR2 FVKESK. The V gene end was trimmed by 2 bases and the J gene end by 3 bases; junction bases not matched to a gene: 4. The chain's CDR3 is CASSQRDRGWTDTQYF. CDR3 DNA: TGTGCCAGCAGCCAAAGGGACAGGGGGTGGACAGATACGCAGTATTTT.

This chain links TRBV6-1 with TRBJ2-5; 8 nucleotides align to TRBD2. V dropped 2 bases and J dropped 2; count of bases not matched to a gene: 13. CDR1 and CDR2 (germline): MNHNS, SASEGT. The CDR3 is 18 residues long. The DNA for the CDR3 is TGTGCCAGCAGTGAATGGGGTATAGCGGGGAGCTCTCAAGAGACCCAGTACTTC. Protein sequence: CASSEWGIAGSSQETQYF.

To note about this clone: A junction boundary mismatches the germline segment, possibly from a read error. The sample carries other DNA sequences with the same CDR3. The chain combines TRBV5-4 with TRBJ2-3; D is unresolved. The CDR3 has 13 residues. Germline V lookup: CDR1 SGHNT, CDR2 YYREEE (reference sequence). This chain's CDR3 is CASSLDRFDTQYF. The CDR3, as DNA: TGTGCCAGCAGCTTGGACCGCTTTGATACGCAGTACTTT.

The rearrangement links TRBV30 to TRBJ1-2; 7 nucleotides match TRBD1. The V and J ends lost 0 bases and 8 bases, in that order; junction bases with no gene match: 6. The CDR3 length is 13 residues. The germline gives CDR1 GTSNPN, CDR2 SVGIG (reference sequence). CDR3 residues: CAWSVGGPEGYTF. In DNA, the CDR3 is TGTGCCTGGAGTGTAGGGGGCCCAGAGGGCTACACCTTC.

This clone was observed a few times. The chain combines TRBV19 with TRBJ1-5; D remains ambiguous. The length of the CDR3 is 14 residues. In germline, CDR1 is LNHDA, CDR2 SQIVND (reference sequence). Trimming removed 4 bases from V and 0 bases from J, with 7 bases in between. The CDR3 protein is CASSNVVSNQPQHF. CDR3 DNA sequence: TGTGCCAGTAGTAATGTAGTTAGCAATCAGCCCCAGCATTTT.

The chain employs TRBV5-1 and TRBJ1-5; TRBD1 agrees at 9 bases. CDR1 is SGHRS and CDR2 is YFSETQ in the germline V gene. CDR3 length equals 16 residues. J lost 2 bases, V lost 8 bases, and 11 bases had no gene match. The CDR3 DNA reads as TGCGCCAGGGGACAGGGAAAATGGGTAGGCAATCAGCCCCAGCATTTT. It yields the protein CARGQGKWVGNQPQHF.

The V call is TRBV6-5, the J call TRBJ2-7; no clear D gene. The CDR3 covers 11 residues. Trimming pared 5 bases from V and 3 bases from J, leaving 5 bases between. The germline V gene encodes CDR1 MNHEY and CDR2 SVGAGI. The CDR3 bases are TGTGCCAGCAGTACCAGCTACGAGCAGTACTTC. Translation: CASSTSYEQYF.

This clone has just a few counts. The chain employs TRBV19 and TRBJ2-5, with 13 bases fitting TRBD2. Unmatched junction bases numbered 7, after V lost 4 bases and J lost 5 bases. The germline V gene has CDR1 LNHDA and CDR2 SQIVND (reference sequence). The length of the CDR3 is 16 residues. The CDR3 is CASSTGGLAGRETQYF. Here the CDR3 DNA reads TGTGCCAGTAGTACCGGGGGACTAGCGGGGCGTGAGACCCAGTACTTC.

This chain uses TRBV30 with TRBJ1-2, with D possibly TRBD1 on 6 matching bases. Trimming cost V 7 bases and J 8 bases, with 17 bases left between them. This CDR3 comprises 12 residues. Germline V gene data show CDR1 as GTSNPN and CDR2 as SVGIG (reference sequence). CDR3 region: CASGGGQIGYTF. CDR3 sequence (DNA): TGTGCCTCCGGGGGGGGGCAAATCGGCTACACCTTC.

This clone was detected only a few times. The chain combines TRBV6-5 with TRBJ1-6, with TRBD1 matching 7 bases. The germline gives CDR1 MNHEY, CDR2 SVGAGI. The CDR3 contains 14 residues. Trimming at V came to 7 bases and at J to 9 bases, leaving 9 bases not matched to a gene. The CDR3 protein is CASTPGGEGSPLHF. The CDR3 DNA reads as TGTGCCAGCACCCCAGGGGGGGAAGGTTCACCCCTCCACTTT.

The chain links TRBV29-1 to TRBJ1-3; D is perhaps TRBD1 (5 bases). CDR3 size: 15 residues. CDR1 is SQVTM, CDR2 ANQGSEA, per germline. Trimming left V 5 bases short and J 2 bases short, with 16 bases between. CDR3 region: CSVLGADFPGNTIYF. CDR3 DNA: TGCAGCGTTCTCGGGGCCGACTTTCCTGGAAACACCATATATTTT.

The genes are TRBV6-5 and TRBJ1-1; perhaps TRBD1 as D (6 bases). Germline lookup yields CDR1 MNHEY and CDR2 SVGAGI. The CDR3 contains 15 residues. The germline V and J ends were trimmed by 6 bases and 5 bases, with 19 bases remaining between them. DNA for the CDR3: TGTGCCAGCAGCCACCTGGGGGGCGCGGGAACTGAAGCTTTCTTT. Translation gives CASSHLGGAGTEAFF.

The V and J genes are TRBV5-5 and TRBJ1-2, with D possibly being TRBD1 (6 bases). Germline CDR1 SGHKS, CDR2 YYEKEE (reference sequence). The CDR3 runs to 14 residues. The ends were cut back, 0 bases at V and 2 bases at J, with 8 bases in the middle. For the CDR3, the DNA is TGTGCCAGCAGCTTGGAGGGGGAGAACTATGGCTACACCTTC. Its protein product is CASSLEGENYGYTF.

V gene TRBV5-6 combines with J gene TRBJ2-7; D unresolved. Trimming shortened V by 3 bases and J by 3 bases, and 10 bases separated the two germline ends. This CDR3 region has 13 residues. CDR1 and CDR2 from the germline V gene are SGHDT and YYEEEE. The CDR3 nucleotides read TGTGCCAGCAGCTACATGGACGGCTACGAGCAGTACTTC. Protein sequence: CASSYMDGYEQYF.

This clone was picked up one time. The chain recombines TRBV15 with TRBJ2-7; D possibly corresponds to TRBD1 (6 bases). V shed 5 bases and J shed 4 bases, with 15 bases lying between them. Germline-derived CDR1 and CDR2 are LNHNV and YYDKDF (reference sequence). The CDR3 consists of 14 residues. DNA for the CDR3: TGTGCCACCAGCGTCGCAGGGGAATCGTACGAGCAGTACTTC. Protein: CATSVAGESYEQYF. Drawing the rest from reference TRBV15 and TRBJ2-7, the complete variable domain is DAMVIQNPRYQVTQFGKPVTLSCSQTLNHNVMYWYQQKSSQAPKLLFHYYDKDFNNEADTPDNFQSRRPNTSFCFLDIRSPGLGDTAMYLCATSVAGESYEQYFGPGTRLTVT.

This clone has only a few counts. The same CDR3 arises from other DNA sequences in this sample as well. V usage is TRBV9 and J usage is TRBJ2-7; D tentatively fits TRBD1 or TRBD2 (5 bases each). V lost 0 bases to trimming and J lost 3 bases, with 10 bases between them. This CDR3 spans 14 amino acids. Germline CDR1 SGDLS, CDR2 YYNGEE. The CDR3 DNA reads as TGTGCCAGCAGCGTAGGAGGGGCGGACTACGAGCAGTACTTC. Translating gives CASSVGGADYEQYF.

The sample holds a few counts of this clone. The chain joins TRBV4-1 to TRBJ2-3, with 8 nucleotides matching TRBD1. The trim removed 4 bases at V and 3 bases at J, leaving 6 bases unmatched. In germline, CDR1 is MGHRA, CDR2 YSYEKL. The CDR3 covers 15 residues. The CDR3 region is CASSPLQGDTDTQYF. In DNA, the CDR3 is TGCGCCAGCAGCCCACTACAGGGGGATACAGATACGCAGTATTTT.